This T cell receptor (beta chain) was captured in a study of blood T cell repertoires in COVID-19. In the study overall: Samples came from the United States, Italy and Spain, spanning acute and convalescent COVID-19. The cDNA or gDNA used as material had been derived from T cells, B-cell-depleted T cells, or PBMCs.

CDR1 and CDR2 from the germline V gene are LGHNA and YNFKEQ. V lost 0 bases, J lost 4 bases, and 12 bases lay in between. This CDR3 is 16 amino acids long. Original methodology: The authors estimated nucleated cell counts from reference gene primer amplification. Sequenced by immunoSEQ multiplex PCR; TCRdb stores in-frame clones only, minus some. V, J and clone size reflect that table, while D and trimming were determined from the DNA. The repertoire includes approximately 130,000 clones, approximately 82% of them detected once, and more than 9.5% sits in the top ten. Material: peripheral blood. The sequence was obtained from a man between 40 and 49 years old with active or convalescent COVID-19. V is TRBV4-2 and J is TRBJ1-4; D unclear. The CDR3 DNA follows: TGTGCCAGCAGCCAAGATATAATGGGGAGTAATGAAAAACTGTTTTTT. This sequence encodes CASSQDIMGSNEKLFF.